The rows below give T cell receptor beta chains drawn from one sample of a study of cytomegalovirus exposure and HLA in healthy donors. Sequencing used immunoSEQ multiplex PCR; TCRdb keeps in-frame clones, though not all of them. The sample includes about 62,000 clones. Material: PBMCs. Receptor source: a man aged 25 to 40 in good health and CMV-seropositive. CDR3s include the opening cysteine and the closing phenylalanine or tryptophan. The order of the fields is CDR3 DNA, CDR3 protein, D gene, J gene, CDR3 length, V gene. D genes are given only for firm matches.

CDR3 DNA: TGTGCCAGCAGCGCCGTGGACTTGAACACTGAAGCTTTCTTT
CDR3 protein: CASSAVDLNTEAFF
D gene: .
J gene: TRBJ1-1
CDR3 length: 14
V gene: TRBV9

CDR3 DNA: TGTGCCAGAAGCAGCAAGGACAGGGGGCCGGGAAACACCATATATTTT
CDR3 protein: CARSSKDRGPGNTIYF
D gene: TRBD1
J gene: TRBJ1-3
CDR3 length: 16
V gene: TRBV5-3

CDR3 DNA: TGTGCCAGCAGTGACTCAATCGGGAGCTCCTACAATGAGCAGTTCTTC
CDR3 protein: CASSDSIGSSYNEQFF
D gene: .
J gene: TRBJ2-1
CDR3 length: 16
V gene: TRBV6-4

CDR3 DNA: TGTGCCACCGGGACAGCGAACACCGGGGAGCTGTTTTTT
CDR3 protein: CATGTANTGELFF
D gene: TRBD1
J gene: TRBJ2-2
CDR3 length: 13
V gene: TRBV27

CDR3 DNA: TGTGCCAGCAGCTTAGTAGGGGGCGGGGAGACCCAGTACTTC
CDR3 protein: CASSLVGGGETQYF
D gene: TRBD1
J gene: TRBJ2-5
CDR3 length: 14
V gene: TRBV7-9

CDR3 DNA: TGTGCCTGGAGTACGGGTCTCAATCAGCCCCAGCATTTT
CDR3 protein: CAWSTGLNQPQHF
D gene: .
J gene: TRBJ1-5
CDR3 length: 13
V gene: TRBV30

CDR3 DNA: TGTGCCAGCAGCTTAGGGCCAGGGGGCCCCTACGAGCAGTACTTC
CDR3 protein: CASSLGPGGPYEQYF
D gene: TRBD1
J gene: TRBJ2-7
CDR3 length: 15
V gene: TRBV7-3

CDR3 DNA: TGTGCCACCAGCAGAGCGGACAGGGGCCTAGGCTACACCTTC
CDR3 protein: CATSRADRGLGYTF
D gene: TRBD1
J gene: TRBJ1-2
CDR3 length: 14
V gene: TRBV15

CDR3 DNA: TGTGCCAGCAGCTCTCTCGCAGGGACACCCACAGATAAGCAGTATTTT
CDR3 protein: CASSSLAGTPTDKQYF
D gene: .
J gene: TRBJ2-3
CDR3 length: 16
V gene: TRBV7-9

CDR3 DNA: TGTGCCAGCAGCTGGGGGGGGCTGATATACGAGCAGTACTTC
CDR3 protein: CASSWGGLIYEQYF
D gene: .
J gene: TRBJ2-7
CDR3 length: 14
V gene: TRBV11-3

CDR3 DNA: TGTGCCAGCTCACCACCGGGACTAGCGGCGAAAGAGACCCAGTACTTC
CDR3 protein: CASSPPGLAAKETQYF
D gene: TRBD2
J gene: TRBJ2-5
CDR3 length: 16
V gene: TRBV18

CDR3 DNA: TGTGCCAGTAGTATATTTGGACAGTGGGGGGAGACCCAGTACTTC
CDR3 protein: CASSIFGQWGETQYF
D gene: .
J gene: TRBJ2-5
CDR3 length: 15
V gene: TRBV19